This TCR beta chain originates from a study of blood T cell repertoires in COVID-19. Germline V gene lookup returns CDR1 SNHLY and CDR2 FYNNEI. CDR3 size: 12 residues. Trimming removed 7 bases from V and 4 bases from J; junction bases left unmatched: 3. In the original processing: Amplified reference gene primers provided the basis for estimating nucleated cell counts. Sequencing used immunoSEQ multiplex PCR; TCRdb keeps in-frame clones, though not all of them. V, J and clone size were drawn from that table, and D and trimming were deduced from the DNA. The sample includes around 42,000 clones, around 82% of them seen just once.

V and J are TRBV2 and TRBJ2-7; 8 nucleotides align to TRBD1. Sequencing was carried out using peripheral blood. The origin of this receptor is a human donor in a cohort sampled during active COVID-19. The CDR3 DNA reads as TGTGCCAGCACAGGGGGCGCGTACGAGCAGTACTTC. It encodes CASTGGAYEQYF.